A selection of T cell receptor beta chains follows, all from one sample in a study of early stage breast cancer tumors. Generated by immunoSEQ multiplex PCR, the TCRdb table keeps only in-frame clones and is missing some. The sample has tens of thousands of clones, just under 85% seen once; the top ten hold 9.3%. Sequencing was done on a sample of blood. These receptors came from a person aged 45-65 years with breast cancer. The CDR3 runs from the conserved cysteine through the conserved F or W.

cdr3_aa,j_call,v_call
CASSFAYRGRDQPQHF,TRBJ1-5,TRBV7-9
CASSIRVQETQYF,TRBJ2-5,TRBV19
CASSMVRASGNTIYF,TRBJ1-3,TRBV19
CASSQLGQGYQPQHF,TRBJ1-5,TRBV4-1
CASSFSLGIDYGYTF,TRBJ1-2,TRBV28
CASNVGSHSPLHF,TRBJ1-6,TRBV28
CASSEVGGRDGYTF,TRBJ1-2,TRBV6-1
CASSYGTGELFF,TRBJ2-2,TRBV2
CASTQVRTEQPQHF,TRBJ1-5,TRBV19
CASSSRLAGTYEQYF,TRBJ2-7,TRBV5-4
CASSLDGSGDTQYF,TRBJ2-3,TRBV7-3
CASSLEGTASYEQYF,TRBJ2-7,TRBV5-1
CASSRGASTNEKLFF,TRBJ1-4,TRBV7-6
CAWRGSLQGVAQYF,TRBJ2-3,TRBV30
CASSPLSRGAGDGQFF,TRBJ2-1,TRBV27
CASSGSGAANYGYTF,TRBJ1-2,TRBV9
CASSRGTGVGNEQFF,TRBJ2-1,TRBV7-2
CASSSAGKEAKNIQYF,TRBJ2-4,TRBV5-1
CASSPNGSIEQYF,TRBJ2-7,TRBV12-1
CASGDLYTDTQYF,TRBJ2-3,TRBV14
CASSTQGTHEQYF,TRBJ2-7,TRBV10-1
CASSWGIGPNSYEQYF,TRBJ2-7,TRBV28
CASSPLVRHATNEKLFF,TRBJ1-4,TRBV18
CASSLHGLNTEAFF,TRBJ1-1,TRBV7-2
CASITRGRGETQYF,TRBJ2-5,TRBV19
CASSQESRGYYEQYF,TRBJ2-7,TRBV4-3
CASGGQPKNTGELFF,TRBJ2-2,TRBV5-4
CASSLGPGRSGNTIYF,TRBJ1-3,TRBV5-6
CASSQSEDYEQYF,TRBJ2-7,TRBV16
CASRLGTPNYGYTF,TRBJ1-2,TRBV12-2
CASSSGTGGDSYNSPLHF,TRBJ1-6,TRBV5-1
CASSPWVGTESNQPQHF,TRBJ1-5,TRBV27
CAWSVRAGNTIYF,TRBJ1-3,TRBV30
CASSLAEGRGSWGTEAFF,TRBJ1-1,TRBV7-9
CASSRREGHNEQFF,TRBJ2-1,TRBV7-3
CASEQLATGNEQFF,TRBJ2-1,TRBV2
CASSDRRDPNEKLFF,TRBJ1-4,TRBV7-6
CASSFNRDGSYEQYF,TRBJ2-7,TRBV27
CASSIRDSPLSNQPQHF,TRBJ1-5,TRBV19
CASSWGLAVNTGELFF,TRBJ2-2,TRBV7-8
CAISEGREAFF,TRBJ1-1,TRBV10-3
CASSLEAGALTNEKLFF,TRBJ1-4,TRBV5-4
CASSISSGQETQYF,TRBJ2-5,TRBV4-1
CASSQSIREASDTQYF,TRBJ2-3,TRBV23-1
CASIPQTGSNYGYTF,TRBJ1-2,TRBV6-1
CASSLDATSQETQYF,TRBJ2-5,TRBV5-1
CASSFASGAGDTQYF,TRBJ2-3,TRBV7-9
CASSLTNRVGLNTEAFF,TRBJ1-1,TRBV7-9
CASSLAVASYEQYF,TRBJ2-7,TRBV11-2
CASSEVGGWGYTF,TRBJ1-2,TRBV6-1
CASSPRTGGNTIYF,TRBJ1-3,TRBV19
CASSPGLASTGELFF,TRBJ2-2,TRBV4-2
CASSLSLAGDTQYF,TRBJ2-3,TRBV27